This TCR beta chain was captured in a study of pediatric ulcerative colitis (dated by TCRdb to about 2019). Regarding the study in general: Among the ulcerative colitis patients, fewer than ten had pancolitis and two had left-sided colitis, and histology in every patient was consistent with ulcerative colitis. From roughly 10 newly diagnosed, treatment-naive pediatric ulcerative colitis patients and a handful of non-IBD control children, paired blood and rectal samples were collected. By Pediatric Ulcerative Colitis Activity Index, mild disease was classified in two patients, moderate disease in several and acute severe colitis in three.

The germline V gene (reference sequence) sets CDR1 to LNHDA and CDR2 to SQIVND. The CDR3 runs 15 residues from the cysteine to the phenylalanine. Only CDR3 DNA remains: 45 bases, in frame from the first base. V loses 5 bases, J loses 5 bases, and the germline ends lie 18 bases apart. Ulcerative colitis patients had received no immunosuppressive medication before the diagnostic colonoscopy. A blood sample was drawn at the time of the colonoscopy. The Wizard kit (Promega) was used to extract genomic DNA from the blood and intestinal samples. Remarks on this clone: Its antigen has not been determined. Base-call qualities are not available, and no considerably larger clone is one nucleotide away.

Findings and caveats that apply to the study as a whole: Features of the rectal repertoire distinguished controls, mild-moderate colitis patients and acute severe colitis patients, and in acute severe colitis rectal diversity was lower because of clonal expansions. A couple of rectal CDR3 clonotypes turned up in every ulcerative colitis patient but in none of the controls. Only four individuals were included in the healthy control group, which was small. Because repertoires were derived from total lymphocyte DNA, patterns in rare subsets such as regulatory T cells may not have been reflected. Compared with controls, ulcerative colitis patients showed significantly higher autologous blood-rectal clonal overlap, a finding that suggests increased T cell trafficking to inflamed tissue. For technical reasons, blood samples from a couple of patients gave substantially fewer templates, and these samples were excluded from the blood-rectal overlap analysis.

Rearranged CDR3 beta regions were amplified from genomic DNA with multiplex V and J primers using the immunoSEQ TRB Survey service. To keep sequencing depth the same across samples, survey-level depth of up to 500,000 reads per sample was applied. Libraries were purified, pooled and sequenced on Illumina technology. On the authors' methods: Productive clonality, sample overlap, pairwise scatters, CDR3 beta length, V/D/J gene usage and productiveness were all assessed with the immunoSEQ online tools. Calculated diversity was defined as the number of unique rearrangements divided by total templates, multiplied by 100, and Shannon and Simpson indices were computed as well. Principal component analysis was performed on Z-score normalized data with the R prcomp function and the ggbiplot package. Morisita's index was used to quantify the clonal overlap between blood and rectum within each subject. TCRdb holds this immuneACCESS table with in-frame rearrangements only. Some clones are missing; in checked studies, unresolved V genes explain under half, and the rest has no known cause. The V and J calls and clone size come from that table; D and trimming were worked out from the DNA. The sample records roughly 64,000 clones, roughly nine tenths of which are singletons. The ten largest clones capture 3% to 4.5% of the sample.

This sequence was found in a boy aged 5 to 17 with severe ulcerative colitis. The sequence links TRBV19 to TRBJ1-1, with the identity of the D gene unclear. Sequencing input: blood. The sequenced DNA: TGTGCCAGTAGTCCACGGGGAAGGGATGCGACTGAAGCTTTCTTT. Protein translation: CASSPRGRDATEAFF.